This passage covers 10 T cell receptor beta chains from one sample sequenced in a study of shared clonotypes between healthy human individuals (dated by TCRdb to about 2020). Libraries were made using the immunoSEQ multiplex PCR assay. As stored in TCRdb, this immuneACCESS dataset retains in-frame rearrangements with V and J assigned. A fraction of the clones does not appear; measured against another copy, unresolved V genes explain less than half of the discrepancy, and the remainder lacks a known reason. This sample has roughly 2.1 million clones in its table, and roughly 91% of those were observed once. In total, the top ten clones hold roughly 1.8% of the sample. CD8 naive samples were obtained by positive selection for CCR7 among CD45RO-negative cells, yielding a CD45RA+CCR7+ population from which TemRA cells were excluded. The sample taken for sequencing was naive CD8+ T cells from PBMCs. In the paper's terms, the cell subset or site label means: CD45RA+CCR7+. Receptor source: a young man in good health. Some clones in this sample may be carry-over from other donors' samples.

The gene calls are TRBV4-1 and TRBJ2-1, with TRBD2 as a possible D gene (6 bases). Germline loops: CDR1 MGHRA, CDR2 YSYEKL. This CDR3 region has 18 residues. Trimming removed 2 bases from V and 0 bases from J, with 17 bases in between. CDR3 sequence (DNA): TGCGCCAGCAGCCAACCCTCAGGTGGGGGGAGCTCCTACAATGAGCAGTTCTTC. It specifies CASSQPSGGGSSYNEQFF.

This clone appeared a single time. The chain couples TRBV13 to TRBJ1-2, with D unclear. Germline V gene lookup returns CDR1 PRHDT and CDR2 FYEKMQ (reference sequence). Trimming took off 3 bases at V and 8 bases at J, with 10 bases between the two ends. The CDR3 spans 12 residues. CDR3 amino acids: CASSLNREGYTF. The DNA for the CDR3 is TGTGCCAGCAGCTTGAACCGGGAGGGCTACACCTTC.

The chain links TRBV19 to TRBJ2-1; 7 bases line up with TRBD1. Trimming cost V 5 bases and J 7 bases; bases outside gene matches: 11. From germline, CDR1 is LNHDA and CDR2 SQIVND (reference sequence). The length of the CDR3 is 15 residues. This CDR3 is CASSVRQGILNEQFF. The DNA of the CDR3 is TGTGCCAGTAGTGTAAGACAGGGCATATTAAATGAGCAGTTCTTC.

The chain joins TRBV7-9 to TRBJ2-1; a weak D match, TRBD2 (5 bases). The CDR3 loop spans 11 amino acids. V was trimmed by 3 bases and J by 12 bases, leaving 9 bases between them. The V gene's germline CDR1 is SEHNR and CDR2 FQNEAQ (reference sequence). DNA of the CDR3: TGTGCCAGCAGCTTCGACTATGGGCAGTTCTTC. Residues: CASSFDYGQFF.

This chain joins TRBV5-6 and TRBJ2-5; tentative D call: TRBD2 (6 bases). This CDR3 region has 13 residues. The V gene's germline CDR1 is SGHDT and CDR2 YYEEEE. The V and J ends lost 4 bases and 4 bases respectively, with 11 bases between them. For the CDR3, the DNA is TGTGCCAGCAGCCAAGGCGGGGTAGAGACCCAGTACTTC. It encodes CASSQGGVETQYF.

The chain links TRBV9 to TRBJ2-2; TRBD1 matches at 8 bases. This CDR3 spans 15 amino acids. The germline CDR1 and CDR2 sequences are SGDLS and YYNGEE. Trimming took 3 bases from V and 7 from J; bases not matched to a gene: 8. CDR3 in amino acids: CASSEFRGLDGELFF. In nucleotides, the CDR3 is TGTGCCAGCAGCGAATTCAGGGGGCTTGACGGGGAGCTGTTTTTT.

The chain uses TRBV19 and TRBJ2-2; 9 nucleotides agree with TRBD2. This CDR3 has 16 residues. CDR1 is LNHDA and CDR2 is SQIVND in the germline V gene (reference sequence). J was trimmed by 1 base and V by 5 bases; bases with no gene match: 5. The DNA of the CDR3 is TGTGCCAGTAGTGTGGGACTAGCTGGGAACACCGGGGAGCTGTTTTTT. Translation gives CASSVGLAGNTGELFF.

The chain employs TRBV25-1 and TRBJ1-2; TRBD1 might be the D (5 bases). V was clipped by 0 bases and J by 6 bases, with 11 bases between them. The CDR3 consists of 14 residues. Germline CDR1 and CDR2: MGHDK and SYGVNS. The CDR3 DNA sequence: TGTGCCAGCAGTGAATATGCGGGGCCGGATGGCTACACCTTC. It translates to CASSEYAGPDGYTF.

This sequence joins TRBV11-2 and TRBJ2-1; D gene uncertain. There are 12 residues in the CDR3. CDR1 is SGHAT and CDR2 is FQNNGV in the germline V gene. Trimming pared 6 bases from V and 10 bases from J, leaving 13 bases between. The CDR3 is CASSLHGVEQFF. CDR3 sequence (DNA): TGTGCCAGCAGTTTACACGGAGTCGAGCAGTTCTTC.

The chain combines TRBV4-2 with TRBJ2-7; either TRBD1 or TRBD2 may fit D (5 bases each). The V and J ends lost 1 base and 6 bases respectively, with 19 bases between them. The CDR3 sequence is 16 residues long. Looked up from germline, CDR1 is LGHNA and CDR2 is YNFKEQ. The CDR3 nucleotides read TGTGCCAGCAGCCAAGCGGGCAGGGACGGTCCCCCCGAGCAGTACTTC. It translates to CASSQAGRDGPPEQYF.